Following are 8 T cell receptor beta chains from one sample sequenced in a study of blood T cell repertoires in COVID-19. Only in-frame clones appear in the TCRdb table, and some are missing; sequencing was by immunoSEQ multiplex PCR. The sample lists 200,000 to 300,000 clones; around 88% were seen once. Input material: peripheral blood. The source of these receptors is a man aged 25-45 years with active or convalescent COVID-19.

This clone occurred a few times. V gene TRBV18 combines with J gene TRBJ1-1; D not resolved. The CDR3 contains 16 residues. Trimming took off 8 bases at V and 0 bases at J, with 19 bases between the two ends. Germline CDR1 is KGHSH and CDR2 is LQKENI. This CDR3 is CASTHRMGAMNTEAFF. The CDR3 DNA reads TGTGCCAGCACGCACCGGATGGGAGCAATGAACACTGAAGCTTTCTTT.

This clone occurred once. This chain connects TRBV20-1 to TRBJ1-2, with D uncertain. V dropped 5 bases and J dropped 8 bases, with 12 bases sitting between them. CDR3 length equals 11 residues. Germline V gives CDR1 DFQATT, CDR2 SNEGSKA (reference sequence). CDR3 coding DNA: TGCAGTGCTCCAACCTACGAGGGCTACACCTTC. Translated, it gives CSAPTYEGYTF.

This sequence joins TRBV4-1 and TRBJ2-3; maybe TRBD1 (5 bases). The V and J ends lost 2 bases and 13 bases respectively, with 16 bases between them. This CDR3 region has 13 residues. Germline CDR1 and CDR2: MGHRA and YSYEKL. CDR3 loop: CASSQSGAALEYF. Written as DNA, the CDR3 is TGCGCCAGCAGCCAAAGTGGGGCCGCTTTGGAGTATTTT.

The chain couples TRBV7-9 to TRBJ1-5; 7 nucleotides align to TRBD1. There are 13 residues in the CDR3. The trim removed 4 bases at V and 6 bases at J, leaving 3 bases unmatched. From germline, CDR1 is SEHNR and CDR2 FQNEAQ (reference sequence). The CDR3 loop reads CASSYQGGQPQHF. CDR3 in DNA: TGTGCCAGCAGCTATCAGGGGGGTCAGCCCCAGCATTTT.

In DNA, the CDR3 is TGTGCCAGCAGCCGAGAGGGACAGGGTGACTATGGCTACACCTTC. This translates into CASSREGQGDYGYTF. This chain joins TRBV27 and TRBJ1-2, with 9 bases matching TRBD1. The CDR3 has 15 residues. With V trimmed by 6 bases and J by 3 bases, 8 bases remained unmatched. CDR1 is MNHEY, CDR2 SMNVEV, per germline (reference sequence).

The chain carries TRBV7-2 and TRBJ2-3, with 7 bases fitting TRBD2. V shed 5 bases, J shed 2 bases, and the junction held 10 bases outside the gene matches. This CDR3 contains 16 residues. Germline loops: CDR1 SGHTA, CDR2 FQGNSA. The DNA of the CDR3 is TGTGCCAGCAGCCCCGGGACTACGCCGGACACAGATACGCAGTATTTT. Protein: CASSPGTTPDTDTQYF.

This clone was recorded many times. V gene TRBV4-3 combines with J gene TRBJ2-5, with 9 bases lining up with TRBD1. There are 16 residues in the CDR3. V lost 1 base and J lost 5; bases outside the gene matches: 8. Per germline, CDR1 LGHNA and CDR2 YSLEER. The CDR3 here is CASSQATGQGYETQYF. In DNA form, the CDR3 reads TGCGCCAGCAGCCAAGCAACCGGACAGGGGTACGAGACCCAGTACTTC.

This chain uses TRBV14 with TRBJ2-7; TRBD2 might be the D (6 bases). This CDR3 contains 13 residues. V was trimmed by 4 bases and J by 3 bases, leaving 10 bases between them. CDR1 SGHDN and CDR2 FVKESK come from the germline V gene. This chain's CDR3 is CASSPRGIYEQYF. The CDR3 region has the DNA TGTGCCAGCAGCCCACGCGGGATCTACGAGCAGTACTTC.